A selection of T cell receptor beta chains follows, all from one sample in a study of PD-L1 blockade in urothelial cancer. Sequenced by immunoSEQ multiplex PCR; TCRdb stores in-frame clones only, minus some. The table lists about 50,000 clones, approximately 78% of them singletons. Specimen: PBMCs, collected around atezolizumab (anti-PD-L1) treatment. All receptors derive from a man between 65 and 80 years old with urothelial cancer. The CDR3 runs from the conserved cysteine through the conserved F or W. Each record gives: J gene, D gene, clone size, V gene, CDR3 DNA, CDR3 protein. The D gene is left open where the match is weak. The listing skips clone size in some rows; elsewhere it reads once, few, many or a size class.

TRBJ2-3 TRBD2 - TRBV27 TGTGCCAGCAGACTAGCGGGAGTAGCAGATACGCAGTATTTT CASRLAGVADTQYF
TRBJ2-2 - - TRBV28 TGTGCCAGCAGTTTTCGATCAGTGAACACCGGGGAGCTGTTTTTT CASSFRSVNTGELFF
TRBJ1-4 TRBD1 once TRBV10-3 TGTGCCATCAGTGACGCATCGGGACAGGGGAAGGCTGAAAAACTGTTTTTT CAISDASGQGKAEKLFF
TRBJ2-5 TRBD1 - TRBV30 TGTGCCTGGTGGCAACTAGACAGGGATGGAGAGACCCAGTACTTC CAWWQLDRDGETQYF
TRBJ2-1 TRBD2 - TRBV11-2 TGTGCCAGCAGCGGGACTAGCGTATACAATGAGCAGTTCTTC CASSGTSVYNEQFF
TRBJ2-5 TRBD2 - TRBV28 TGTGCCAGCACCCCGGCTAGCGGAGAAGAGACCCAGTACTTC CASTPASGEETQYF
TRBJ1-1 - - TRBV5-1 TGCGCCAGCAGCTTGGGTATGAACACTGAAGCTTTCTTT CASSLGMNTEAFF
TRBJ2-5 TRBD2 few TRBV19 TGTGCCAGTAGTATTGGGACTAGCGGGAGGATGGGAGAGACCCAGTACTTC CASSIGTSGRMGETQYF
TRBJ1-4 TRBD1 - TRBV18 TGTGCCAGCTCACTCACCGGACAGGGCGCGGGGGAAAAACTGTTTTTT CASSLTGQGAGEKLFF
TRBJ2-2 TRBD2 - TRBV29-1 TGCAGCGTTGGGGGCGGGAGGGACACCGGGGAGCTGTTTTTT CSVGGGRDTGELFF
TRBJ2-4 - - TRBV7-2 TGTGCCAGCAGCTTATCAGGGGTGGAAAACATTCAGTACTTC CASSLSGVENIQYF
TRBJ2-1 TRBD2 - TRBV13 TGTGCCAGCAGCCCCTATACGCGGGGGAGCTCCTACAATGAGCAGTTCTTC CASSPYTRGSSYNEQFF
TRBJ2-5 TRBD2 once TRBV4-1 TGCGCCAGCAGCCAAGATTCGGGGACTAGCGGGGTTTGGCAAGAGACCCAGTACTTC CASSQDSGTSGVWQETQYF
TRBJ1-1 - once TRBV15 TGTGCCACCAGCTACCGCGCGGGACTTACTGAAGCTTTCTTT CATSYRAGLTEAFF
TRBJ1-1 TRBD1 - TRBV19 TGTGCCAGTAGTACGACCCGGGACAGACCATCTGAAGCTTTCTTT CASSTTRDRPSEAFF
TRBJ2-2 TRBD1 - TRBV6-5 TGTGCCAGCAGTTACGTACAGGGGGCCTCCGGGGAGCTGTTTTTT CASSYVQGASGELFF
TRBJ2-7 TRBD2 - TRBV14 TGTGCCAGCAGTCCCCGGTGGGGGGGTGGCTACGAGCAGTACTTC CASSPRWGGGYEQYF